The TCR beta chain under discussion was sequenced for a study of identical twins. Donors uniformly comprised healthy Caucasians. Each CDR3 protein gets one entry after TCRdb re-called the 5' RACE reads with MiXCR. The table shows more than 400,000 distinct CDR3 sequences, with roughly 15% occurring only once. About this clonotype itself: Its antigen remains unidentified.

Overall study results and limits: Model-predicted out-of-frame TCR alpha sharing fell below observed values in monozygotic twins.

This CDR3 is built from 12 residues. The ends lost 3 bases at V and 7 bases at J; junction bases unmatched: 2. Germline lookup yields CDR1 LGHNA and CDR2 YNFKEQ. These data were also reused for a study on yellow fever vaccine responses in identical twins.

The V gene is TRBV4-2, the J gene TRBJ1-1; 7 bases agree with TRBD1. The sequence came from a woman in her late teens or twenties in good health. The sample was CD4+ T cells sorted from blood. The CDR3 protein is CASSHGTVEAFF. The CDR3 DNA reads TGTGCCAGCAGCCACGGGACAGTTGAAGCTTTCTTT.